These 19 T cell receptor beta chains came from one sample sequenced in a study of blood T cell repertoires in COVID-19. Generated by immunoSEQ multiplex PCR, the TCRdb table keeps only in-frame clones and is missing some. The table lists roughly 60,000 clones, 87% of them singletons. The sample comprised peripheral blood. The receptor set was obtained from a human donor with acute or convalescent COVID-19. The donor label of this sample is uncertain.

The chain has TRBV3-1 (or the pseudogene TRBV3-2) and TRBJ2-1; no clear D. V gave up 8 bases and J gave up 8 bases, with 16 bases separating them. Looked up from germline, CDR1 is LGHDT and CDR2 is YNNKEL (reference sequence). The length of the CDR3 is 13 residues. CDR3 protein: CASRPGGTDEQFF. As DNA, the CDR3 is TGTGCCAGCCGTCCTGGCGGCACTGATGAGCAGTTCTTC.

The chain carries TRBV6-4 and TRBJ2-1, with 9 bases fitting TRBD2. The germline V gene has CDR1 MRHNA and CDR2 SNTAGT. V was clipped by 7 bases and J by 10 bases; unmatched bases: 11. This CDR3 has 14 residues. CDR3 nucleotides: TGTGCCAGCAAAGTTGGGACTAGCTCTGGCGAGCAGTTCTTC. Translating it yields CASKVGTSSGEQFF.

The chain uses TRBV4-1 and TRBJ2-1; 7 nucleotides agree with TRBD1. Germline CDR1 is MGHRA and CDR2 is YSYEKL. V shed 2 bases, J shed 7 bases, and the junction held 2 bases outside the gene matches. CDR3 length equals 13 residues. The CDR3 here is CASSQTGVNEQFF. The CDR3 DNA reads TGCGCCAGCAGCCAAACAGGGGTGAATGAGCAGTTCTTC.

This CDR3 reads CASSGPGTYIGEQFF. CDR3 bases: TGTGCCAGCAGCGGACCCGGGACTTACATCGGTGAGCAGTTCTTC. The genes are TRBV9 and TRBJ2-1; D is possibly TRBD2 (6 bases). Germline CDR1 reads SGDLS; CDR2 reads YYNGEE. The CDR3 sequence is 15 residues long. V lost 3 bases to trimming and J lost 9 bases, with 19 bases between them.

This sequence joins TRBV18 and TRBJ1-1, with D possibly TRBD1 on 5 matching bases. V lost 0 bases and J lost 11, with 10 bases in between. The V gene's germline CDR1 is KGHSH and CDR2 LQKENI. The CDR3 runs 12 residues. The CDR3, as DNA: TGTGCCAGCTCACCACCGGGGCAGTATGCTTTCTTT. This sequence encodes CASSPPGQYAFF. Variable domain in full (rest from reference TRBV18 and TRBJ1-1): NAGVMQNPRHLVRRRGQEARLRCSPMKGHSHVYWYRQLPEEGLKFMVYLQKENIIDESGMPKERFSAEFPKEGPSILRIQQVVRGDSAAYFCASSPPGQYAFFGQGTRLTVV.

The rearrangement uses TRBV11-2 and TRBJ1-6; unclear D gene. Germline V gene lookup returns CDR1 SGHAT and CDR2 FQNNGV. This CDR3 is 14 amino acids long. Deletions cut 3 bases from V and 7 bases from J, with 10 bases between. The CDR3 DNA sequence: TGTGCCAGCAGCTTTACGGGGAGGAATTCACCCCTCCACTTT. Protein: CASSFTGRNSPLHF.

The chain joins TRBV5-1 to TRBJ1-1, with 8 positions matching TRBD1. V was clipped by 0 bases and J by 4 bases; unmatched bases: 11. The germline CDR1 and CDR2 sequences are SGHRS and YFSETQ. The CDR3 sequence is 17 residues long. CDR3 sequence (DNA): TGCGCCAGCAGCTTGGGGTCCTCTGCAGGGGGCTCCACTGAAGCTTTCTTT. It specifies CASSLGSSAGGSTEAFF.

The chain couples TRBV27 to TRBJ2-1; 8 bases line up with TRBD2. Germline values: CDR1 MNHEY, CDR2 SMNVEV (reference sequence). The CDR3 extends over 14 amino acids. The trim removed 9 bases at V and 7 bases at J, leaving 11 bases unmatched. CDR3 DNA: TGTGCCAGAGCGGGGGACTTACCAAGGAATGAGCAGTTCTTC. It translates to CARAGDLPRNEQFF.

The chain is built from TRBV24-1 and TRBJ2-6; 9 bases line up with TRBD1. V shed 9 bases, J shed 0 bases, and the junction held 5 bases outside the gene matches. The V gene's germline CDR1 is KGHDR and CDR2 SFDVKD. The CDR3 contains 16 residues. The CDR3: CATPGQGSSGANVLTF. The CDR3 DNA follows: TGTGCCACCCCCGGACAGGGGAGCTCTGGGGCCAACGTCCTGACTTTC.

The V call is TRBV5-4, the J call TRBJ2-3; 12 bases map to TRBD2. Germline V gives CDR1 SGHNT, CDR2 YYREEE (reference sequence). The CDR3 extends over 15 amino acids. The trim removed 4 bases at V and 2 bases at J, leaving 2 bases unmatched. CDR3 region: CASSLAGGITDTQYF. DNA of the CDR3: TGTGCCAGCAGCCTAGCGGGGGGGATCACAGATACGCAGTATTTT. Together with reference TRBV5-4 and TRBJ2-3, the CDR3 gives the full variable domain: ETGVTQSPTHLIKTRGQQVTLRCSSQSGHNTVSWYQQALGQGPQFIFQYYREEENGRGNFPPRFSGLQFPNYSSELNVNALELDDSALYLCASSLAGGITDTQYFGPGTRLTVL.

This chain links TRBV28 with TRBJ2-5; D is ambiguous. Trimming removed 3 bases at V and 1 base at J, with 6 bases between. The CDR3 contains 13 residues. The germline CDR1 and CDR2 sequences are MDHEN and SYDVKM. The CDR3 sequence: CASSFSSQETQYF. The CDR3, as DNA: TGTGCCAGCAGTTTTTCCAGCCAAGAGACCCAGTACTTC.

Here the CDR3 DNA reads TGCGCCAGCAGCTTGACAGGGGCTAACTATGGCTACACCTTC. Protein product: CASSLTGANYGYTF. The chain has TRBV5-1 and TRBJ1-2; 7 bases agree with TRBD1. The ends lost 1 base at V and 0 bases at J; junction bases unmatched: 0. The CDR3 consists of 14 residues. Germline V CDR1 and CDR2: SGHRS, YFSETQ.

V usage is TRBV11-2 and J usage is TRBJ2-1; 7 bases map to TRBD1. CDR3 length: 17 amino acids. Trimming took 0 bases from V and 10 from J; bases not matched to a gene: 15. From germline, CDR1 is SGHAT and CDR2 FQNNGV. The CDR3 nucleotides are TGTGCCAGCAGCTTAGAAAGAACTGGGACAGCGCTTGGAGAGCAGTTCTTC. Translation: CASSLERTGTALGEQFF.

CDR3 nucleotides: TGTGCCAGCAGCGGGGACAGGGCTGTGGGCACCGGGGAGCTGTTTTTT. Residues: CASSGDRAVGTGELFF. The chain is built from TRBV5-5 and TRBJ2-2; 9 bases agree with TRBD1. This CDR3 contains 16 residues. Losses at the gene ends were 4 bases for V and 4 bases for J; bases not matched to a gene: 8. CDR1 SGHKS and CDR2 YYEKEE come from the germline V gene (reference sequence).

This clone was picked up one time. The V call is TRBV11-3, the J call TRBJ2-1; D gene ambiguous. CDR3 length: 13 residues. Germline V gene sequence: CDR1 SGHNT, CDR2 YENEEA. Deletions cut 2 bases from V and 8 bases from J, with 10 bases between. Here the CDR3 reads CASSLLVGHEQFF. CDR3 DNA: TGTGCCAGCAGCTTATTGGTTGGGCATGAGCAGTTCTTC. Filled out from reference TRBV11-3 and TRBJ2-1, the complete variable domain reads EAGVVQSPRYKIIEKKQPVAFWCNPISGHNTLYWYLQNLGQGPELLIRYENEEAVDDSQLPKDRFSAERLKGVDSTLKIQPAELGDSAVYLCASSLLVGHEQFFGPGTRLTVL.

The gene calls are TRBV28 and TRBJ2-7; TRBD1 is a possible D gene (5 bases). V gave up 6 bases and J gave up 2 bases, with 20 bases separating them. The CDR3 has 16 residues. CDR1 is MDHEN, CDR2 SYDVKM, per germline. The CDR3 region has the DNA TGTGCCAGCAGCACGTCTCTCCAGGGATCTCCCTACGAGCAGTACTTC. Its translation is CASSTSLQGSPYEQYF.

The chain uses TRBV18 and TRBJ2-1; 9 bases agree with TRBD1. CDR3 length: 15 residues. Per germline, CDR1 KGHSH and CDR2 LQKENI. After removal of 2 bases from V and 7 bases from J, the junction contained 6 bases not matched to a gene. The CDR3 DNA reads TGTGCCAGCTCACCAGAGACAGGGGGGACTAATGAGCAGTTCTTC. The encoded protein is CASSPETGGTNEQFF.

This rearrangement joins TRBV27 to TRBJ2-7; 7 nucleotides line up with TRBD1. Germline trimming cut 6 bases from V and 2 bases from J; bases unmatched to any gene: 10. Germline loops: CDR1 MNHEY, CDR2 SMNVEV (reference sequence). The CDR3 contains 15 residues. CDR3 sequence (DNA): TGTGCCAGCAGATACCAGACAGGGACGGCCTACGAGCAGTACTTC. Translated, it gives CASRYQTGTAYEQYF.

The rearrangement links TRBV29-1 to TRBJ1-2; tentative D call: TRBD1 (5 bases). This CDR3 is 13 amino acids long. Germline V gives CDR1 SQVTM, CDR2 ANQGSEA. V was clipped by 5 bases and J by 4 bases, with 14 bases between them. Written as DNA, the CDR3 is TGCAGCGTTATATATGACCAGGGCTATGGCTACACCTTC. It encodes CSVIYDQGYGYTF. Drawing the rest from reference TRBV29-1 and TRBJ1-2, the complete variable domain is SAVISQKPSRDICQRGTSLTIQCQVDSQVTMMFWYRQQPGQSLTLIATANQGSEATYESGFVIDKFPISRPNLTFSTLTVSNMSPEDSSIYLCSVIYDQGYGYTFGSGTRLTVV.